These T cell receptor beta chains were read from a single sample in a study of blood T cell repertoires in COVID-19. This table comes from immunoSEQ multiplex PCR, and its TCRdb copy is limited to in-frame clones, with some not included. The sample lists around 100,000 clones, 88% occurring once. The specimen sequenced was peripheral blood. All receptors derive from a woman between 65 and 79 years old who had recovered from COVID-19. Both conserved end residues are part of each CDR3. Fields, in order: V gene, J gene, CDR3 protein.

TRBV5-4,TRBJ2-7,CASSLAEGFEQYF
TRBV12-5,TRBJ2-5,CASGLAGQETSETQYF
TRBV7-2,TRBJ2-3,CASSVGGYSTDTQYF
TRBV19,TRBJ1-5,CASSMEGSQPQHF
TRBV6-6,TRBJ1-4,CASSHTRQGRKEKLFF
TRBV24-1,TRBJ1-2,CATSDYGYGYTF
TRBV7-2,TRBJ2-7,CASSLSSVHEQYF
TRBV15,TRBJ1-5,CATSSWRDVGSQHF
TRBV7-2,TRBJ2-1,CASSRRLAGRTYNEQFF
TRBV3-1/TRBV3-2,TRBJ1-4,CASSRTGGDEKLFF
TRBV4-2,TRBJ1-2,CASSRLTENYGYTF
TRBV5-1,TRBJ2-7,CASSLVGGATYEQYF
TRBV5-1,TRBJ1-6,CASSLESTGIGSPLHF
TRBV2,TRBJ1-4,CASGRDRDEKLFF
TRBV5-1,TRBJ2-6,CASSATGLSGANVLTF
TRBV2,TRBJ1-1,CASSSTGADTEAFF
TRBV28,TRBJ2-5,CASNLSGRAMRGETQYF
TRBV9,TRBJ1-3,CASSPQVGADTIYF
TRBV13,TRBJ1-2,CASSLPPSYGYTF
TRBV10-3,TRBJ2-7,CAIRNPGIHEQYF
TRBV25-1,TRBJ2-2,CASRPRAPDTGELFF
TRBV4-3,TRBJ2-2,CASSQGRNTGELFF
TRBV5-1,TRBJ2-4,CASSPGGLLDIQYF
TRBV3-1/TRBV3-2,TRBJ2-1,CASGATKAGNEQFF
TRBV5-1,TRBJ2-1,CASTPGIGNEQFF
TRBV5-6,TRBJ2-3,CASSLGGLDGDTQYF
TRBV28,TRBJ2-1,CASRRDSGYNEQFF
TRBV10-3,TRBJ2-3,CAIGGTASGIDTQYF
TRBV25-1,TRBJ2-5,CASSEGRPSQETQYF
TRBV12-3/TRBV12-4,TRBJ2-1,CASSPQVHEQFF
TRBV19,TRBJ1-6,CASRTGEGLYNSPLHF
TRBV4-2,TRBJ1-1,CASSQTGGSTEAFF
TRBV5-5,TRBJ2-5,CASSIPGQGLETQYF
TRBV5-1,TRBJ2-1,CASRSQGPYNEQFF
TRBV2,TRBJ2-1,CASSRDAREGNEQFF
TRBV3-1/TRBV3-2,TRBJ2-3,CASSQEVAGGLFTDTQYF
TRBV20-1,TRBJ1-5,CSASGRGLIQPQHF
TRBV6-6,TRBJ2-3,CASSYGGEQYF
TRBV19,TRBJ2-5,CASSFRLAGHQETQYF
TRBV5-5,TRBJ2-3,CASSQQVVSTDTQYF
TRBV4-1,TRBJ2-7,CASSQDDSTYEQYF
TRBV5-1,TRBJ2-3,CASSSGGLAGGLADTQYF
TRBV6-2/TRBV6-3,TRBJ2-5,CASSPGLAGGSETQYF
TRBV29-1,TRBJ2-1,CSFSGGARIYNEQFF
TRBV7-2,TRBJ1-6,CASSSQPYNSPLHF
TRBV5-4,TRBJ1-6,CASSLQGATRDSPLHF